These 12 T cell receptor beta chains share one sample of origin, sequenced in a study of cytomegalovirus exposure and HLA in healthy donors. PCR involved 60 Vbeta and 13 Jbeta primers. Sequencing used immunoSEQ multiplex PCR; TCRdb keeps in-frame clones, though not all of them. The data show roughly 63,000 clones, over 60% seen once. Input material: PBMCs. These receptors were collected from a man aged 50 to 60 in good health and CMV-seropositive.

J is TRBJ2-3 and V is TRBV6-1; 12 nucleotides line up with TRBD1. V lost 4 bases and J lost 7; bases outside the gene matches: 9. Germline-derived CDR1 and CDR2 are MNHNS and SASEGT. This CDR3 is 16 amino acids long. The CDR3, as DNA: TGTGCCAGCAGTGCCTTGGGACAGGGGGCTCGTAATACGCAGTATTTT. It specifies CASSALGQGARNTQYF.

This rearrangement joins TRBV28 to TRBJ2-3; no definite D call. The ends were cut back, 3 bases at V and 0 bases at J, with 7 bases in the middle. The CDR3 sequence is 14 residues long. Germline CDR1 reads MDHEN; CDR2 reads SYDVKM. CDR3 loop: CASSLVGSTDTQYF. The CDR3 region has the DNA TGTGCCAGCAGTTTGGTCGGGAGCACAGATACGCAGTATTTT.

This chain connects TRBV15 to TRBJ1-1; D not certain. Germline CDR1 is LNHNV and CDR2 is YYDKDF (reference sequence). The V end lost 2 bases, the J end lost 1 base, and 8 bases lay between the germline ends. This CDR3 spans 14 amino acids. CDR3 protein: CATSRTRSNTEAFF. CDR3 nucleotide sequence: TGTGCCACCAGCAGAACGCGGTCGAACACTGAAGCTTTCTTT.

This chain uses TRBV7-6 with TRBJ2-3; 11 positions match TRBD2. Per the germline V gene, CDR1 is SGHVS and CDR2 is FNYEAQ. The CDR3 is 16 residues long. The junction had 5 bases not matched to a gene; V was cut back by 5 bases and J by 1 base. CDR3 DNA: TGTGCCAGCAGCGGCGGACTAGCGGGCCGCACAGATACGCAGTATTTT. This gives the protein CASSGGLAGRTDTQYF.

This clone was detected only a few times. CDR3 region: CASIQGGNTEAFF. The CDR3 DNA is TGTGCCAGCATCCAAGGGGGGAACACTGAAGCTTTCTTT. V is TRBV28 and J is TRBJ1-1, with D possibly matching TRBD1 (6 bases). The CDR3 consists of 13 residues. CDR1 is MDHEN, CDR2 SYDVKM, per germline. V was cut by 7 bases and J by 1 base, with 10 bases left in between. Looking up the rest from reference TRBV28 and TRBJ1-1 gives the full variable domain: DVKVTQSSRYLVKRTGEKVFLECVQDMDHENMFWYRQDPGLGLRLIYFSYDVKMKEKGDIPEGYSVSREKKERFSLILESASTNQTSMYLCASIQGGNTEAFFGQGTRLTVV.

The V gene is TRBV6-6, the J gene TRBJ2-2; 7 nucleotides agree with TRBD1. Germline trimming cut 6 bases from V and 1 base from J; bases unmatched to any gene: 2. This CDR3 contains 14 residues. CDR1 and CDR2 (germline): MNHNY, SVGAGI (reference sequence). CDR3 region: CASRRQGNTGELFF. In DNA, the CDR3 is TGTGCCAGCAGGCGACAGGGGAACACCGGGGAGCTGTTTTTT.

The rearrangement joins TRBV15 to TRBJ2-7, with D unclear. V lost 5 bases, J lost 2 bases, and 10 bases lay in between. The CDR3 extends over 13 amino acids. Germline CDR1 is LNHNV and CDR2 is YYDKDF (reference sequence). CDR3 in amino acids: CATSPGPTYEQYF. The DNA for the CDR3 is TGTGCCACCAGCCCTGGGCCTACCTACGAGCAGTACTTC.

V usage is TRBV29-1 and J usage is TRBJ2-7; TRBD1 might be the D (5 bases). V shed 0 bases and J shed 2 bases, with 14 bases lying between them. Germline assignment: CDR1 SQVTM and CDR2 ANQGSEA. CDR3 length: 15 residues. The DNA of the CDR3 is TGCAGCGTTGAAGATCGGCTGCAGGGTCCCTACGAGCAGTACTTC. As protein: CSVEDRLQGPYEQYF.

The chain carries TRBV7-2 and TRBJ1-2, with D tentatively TRBD1 (6 bases). The CDR3 covers 14 residues. Per the germline V gene, CDR1 is SGHTA and CDR2 is FQGNSA. Trimming removed 4 bases from V and 4 bases from J, with 13 bases in between. CDR3 bases: TGTGCCAGCAGCTCCTACAGGGTGAGCTATGGCTACACCTTC. This sequence encodes CASSSYRVSYGYTF.

This chain joins TRBV28 and TRBJ1-3, with D perhaps TRBD1 (5 bases). The CDR3 sequence is 14 residues long. Between the trimmed V and J ends, which lost 6 bases and 4 bases, there was a span of 13 bases. Germline V gene data show CDR1 as MDHEN and CDR2 as SYDVKM. CDR3 region: CASRPQGRGNTIYF. The CDR3 DNA sequence: TGTGCCAGCAGACCCCAGGGCCGAGGAAACACCATATATTTT.

V usage is TRBV15 and J usage is TRBJ1-4; D is undetermined. V shed 0 bases and J shed 0 bases, with 8 bases lying between them. The germline V gene encodes CDR1 LNHNV and CDR2 YYDKDF (reference sequence). This CDR3 has 16 residues. CDR3 in amino acids: CATSRDSGATNEKLFF. The DNA for the CDR3 is TGTGCCACCAGCAGAGATAGCGGTGCAACTAATGAAAAACTGTTTTTT.

This clone was seen many times. This chain connects TRBV7-2 to TRBJ1-2, with 12 bases fitting TRBD1. The CDR3 has 15 residues. Germline V gene data show CDR1 as SGHTA and CDR2 as FQGNSA. V shed 2 bases and J 8 bases; nucleotides not matched to a gene: 6. CDR3 sequence (DNA): TGTGCCAGCAGCTTAAGGGGACAGGGGGCGGAAGGCTACACCTTC. Translated, it gives CASSLRGQGAEGYTF.